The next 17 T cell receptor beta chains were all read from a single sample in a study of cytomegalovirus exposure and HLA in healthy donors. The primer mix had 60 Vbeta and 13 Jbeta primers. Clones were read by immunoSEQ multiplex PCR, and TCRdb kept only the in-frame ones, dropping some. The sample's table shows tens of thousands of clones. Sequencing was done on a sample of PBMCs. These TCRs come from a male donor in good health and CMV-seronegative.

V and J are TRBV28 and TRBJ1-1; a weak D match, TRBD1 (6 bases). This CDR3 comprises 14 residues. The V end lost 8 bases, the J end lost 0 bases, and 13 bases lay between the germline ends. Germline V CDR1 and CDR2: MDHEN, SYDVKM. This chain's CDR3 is CASLPGHLNTEAFF. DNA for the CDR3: TGTGCCAGCCTACCGGGACACTTGAACACTGAAGCTTTCTTT.

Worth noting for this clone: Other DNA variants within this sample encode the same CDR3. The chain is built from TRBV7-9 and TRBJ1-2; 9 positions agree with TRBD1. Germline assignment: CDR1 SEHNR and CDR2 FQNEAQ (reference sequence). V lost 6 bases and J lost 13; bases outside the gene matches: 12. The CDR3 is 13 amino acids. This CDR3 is CASRQGQGFSGTF. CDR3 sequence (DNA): TGTGCCAGCAGGCAGGGACAGGGCTTCTCCGGCACCTTC.

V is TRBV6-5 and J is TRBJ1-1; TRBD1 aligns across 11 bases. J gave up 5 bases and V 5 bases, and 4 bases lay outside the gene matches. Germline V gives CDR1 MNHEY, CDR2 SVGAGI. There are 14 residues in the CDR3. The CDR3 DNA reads TGTGCCAGCAGTACCGGGACAGGGGGGACTGAAGCTTTCTTT. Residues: CASSTGTGGTEAFF.

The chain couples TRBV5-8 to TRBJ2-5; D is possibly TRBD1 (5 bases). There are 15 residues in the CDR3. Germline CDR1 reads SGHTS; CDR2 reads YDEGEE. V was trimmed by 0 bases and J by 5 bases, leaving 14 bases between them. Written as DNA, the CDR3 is TGTGCCAGCAGCTTGGCGCAGGGCGGTGACGAGACCCAGTACTTC. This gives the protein CASSLAQGGDETQYF.

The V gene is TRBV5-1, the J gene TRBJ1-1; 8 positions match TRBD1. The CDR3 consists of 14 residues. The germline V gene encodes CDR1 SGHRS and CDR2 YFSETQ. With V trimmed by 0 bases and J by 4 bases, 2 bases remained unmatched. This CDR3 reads CASSLGTGITEAFF. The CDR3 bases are TGCGCCAGCAGCTTGGGGACAGGGATCACTGAAGCTTTCTTT.

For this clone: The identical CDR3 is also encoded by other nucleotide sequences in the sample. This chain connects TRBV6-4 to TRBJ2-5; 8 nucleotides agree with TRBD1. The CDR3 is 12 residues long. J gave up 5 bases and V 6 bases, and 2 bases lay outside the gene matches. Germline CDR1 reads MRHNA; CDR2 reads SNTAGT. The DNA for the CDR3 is TGTGCCAGCAGAAGGGACAGGGAGACCCAGTACTTC. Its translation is CASRRDRETQYF.

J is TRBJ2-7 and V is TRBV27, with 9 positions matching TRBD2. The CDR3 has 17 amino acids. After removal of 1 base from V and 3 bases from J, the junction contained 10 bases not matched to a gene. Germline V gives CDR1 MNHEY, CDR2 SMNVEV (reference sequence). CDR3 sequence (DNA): TGTGCCAGCAGTTTATTAAGGACTAGCGAGTCCGTCTACGAGCAGTACTTC. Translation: CASSLLRTSESVYEQYF.

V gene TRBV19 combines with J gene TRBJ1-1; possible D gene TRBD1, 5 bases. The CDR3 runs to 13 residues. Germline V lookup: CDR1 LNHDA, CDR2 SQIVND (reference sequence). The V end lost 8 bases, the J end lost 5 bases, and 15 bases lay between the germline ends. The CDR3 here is CASSPYGGTEAFF. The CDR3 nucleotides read TGTGCCAGTTCCCCGTATGGGGGGACTGAAGCTTTCTTT. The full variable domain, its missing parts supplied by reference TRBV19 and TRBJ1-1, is DGGITQSPKYLFRKEGQNVTLSCEQNLNHDAMYWYRQDPGQGLRLIYYSQIVNDFQKGDIAEGYSVSREKKESFPLTVTSAQKNPTAFYLCASSPYGGTEAFFGQGTRLTVV.

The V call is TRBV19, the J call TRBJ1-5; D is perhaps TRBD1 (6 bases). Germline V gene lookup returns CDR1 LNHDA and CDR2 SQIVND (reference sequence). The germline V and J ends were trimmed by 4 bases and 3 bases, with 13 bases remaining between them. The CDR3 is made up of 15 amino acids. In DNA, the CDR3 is TGTGCCAGTAGTAAACAGGGCTTAGACAATCAGCCCCAGCATTTT. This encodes CASSKQGLDNQPQHF.

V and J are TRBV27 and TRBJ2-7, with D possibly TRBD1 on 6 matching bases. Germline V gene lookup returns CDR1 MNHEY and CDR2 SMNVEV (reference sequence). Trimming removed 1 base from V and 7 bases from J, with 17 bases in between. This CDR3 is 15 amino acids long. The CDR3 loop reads CASSLYGGQSEEQYF. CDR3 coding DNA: TGTGCCAGCAGTTTATATGGAGGACAGTCTGAAGAGCAGTACTTC.

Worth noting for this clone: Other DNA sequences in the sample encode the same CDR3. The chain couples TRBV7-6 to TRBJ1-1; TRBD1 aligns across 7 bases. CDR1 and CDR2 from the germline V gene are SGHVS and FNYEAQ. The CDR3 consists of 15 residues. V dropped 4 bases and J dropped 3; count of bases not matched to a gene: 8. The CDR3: CASSSGRRGYTEAFF. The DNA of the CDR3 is TGTGCCAGCAGCTCGGGGCGCAGGGGGTACACTGAAGCTTTCTTT.

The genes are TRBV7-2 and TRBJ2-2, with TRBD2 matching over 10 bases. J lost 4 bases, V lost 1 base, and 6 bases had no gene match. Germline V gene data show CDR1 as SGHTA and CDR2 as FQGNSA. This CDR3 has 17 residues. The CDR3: CASSLGLAGGLTGELFF. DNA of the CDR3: TGTGCCAGCAGCTTAGGACTAGCGGGCGGCCTCACCGGGGAGCTGTTTTTT. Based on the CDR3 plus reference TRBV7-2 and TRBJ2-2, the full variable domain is GAGVSQSPSNKVTEKGKDVELRCDPISGHTALYWYRQSLGQGLEFLIYFQGNSAPDKSGLPSDRFSAERTGGSVSTLTIQRTQQEDSAVYLCASSLGLAGGLTGELFFGEGSRLTVL.

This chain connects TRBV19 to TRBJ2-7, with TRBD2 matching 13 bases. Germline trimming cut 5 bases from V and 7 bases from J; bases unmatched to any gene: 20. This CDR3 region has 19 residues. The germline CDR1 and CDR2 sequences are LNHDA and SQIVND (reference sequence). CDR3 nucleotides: TGTGCCAGTAGTGGAGTCAGGACGCCGGGGACTAGCGGGAAAGGTGAGCAGTACTTC. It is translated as CASSGVRTPGTSGKGEQYF.

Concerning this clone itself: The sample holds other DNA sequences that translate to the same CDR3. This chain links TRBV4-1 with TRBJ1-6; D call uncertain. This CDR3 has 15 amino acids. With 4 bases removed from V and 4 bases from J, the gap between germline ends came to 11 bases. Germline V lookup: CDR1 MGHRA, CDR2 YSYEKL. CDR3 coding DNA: TGCGCCAGCAGCCGGGAGGCAAGTTATAATTCACCCCTCCACTTT. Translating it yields CASSREASYNSPLHF.

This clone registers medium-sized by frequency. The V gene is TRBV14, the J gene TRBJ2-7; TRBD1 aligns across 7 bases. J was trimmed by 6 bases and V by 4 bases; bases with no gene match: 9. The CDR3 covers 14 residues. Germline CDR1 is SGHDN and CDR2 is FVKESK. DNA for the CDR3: TGTGCCAGCAGCCTTCAACAGGGGTTCGGCGAGCAGTACTTC. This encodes CASSLQQGFGEQYF.

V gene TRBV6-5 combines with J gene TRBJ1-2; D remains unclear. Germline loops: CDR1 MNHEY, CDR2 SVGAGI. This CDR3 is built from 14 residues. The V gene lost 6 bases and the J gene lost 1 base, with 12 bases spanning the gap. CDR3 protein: CASSREKLNYGYTF. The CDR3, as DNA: TGTGCCAGCAGCCGGGAAAAACTTAACTATGGCTACACCTTC.

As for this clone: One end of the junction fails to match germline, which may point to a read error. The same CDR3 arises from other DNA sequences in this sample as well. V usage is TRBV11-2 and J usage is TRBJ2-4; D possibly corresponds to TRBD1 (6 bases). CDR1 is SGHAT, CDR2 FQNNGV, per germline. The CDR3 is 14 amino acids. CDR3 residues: CASSLNSVRDKIGF. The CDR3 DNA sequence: TGTGCCAGCAGCTTAAATTCTGTACGGGACAAGATAGGCTTC.